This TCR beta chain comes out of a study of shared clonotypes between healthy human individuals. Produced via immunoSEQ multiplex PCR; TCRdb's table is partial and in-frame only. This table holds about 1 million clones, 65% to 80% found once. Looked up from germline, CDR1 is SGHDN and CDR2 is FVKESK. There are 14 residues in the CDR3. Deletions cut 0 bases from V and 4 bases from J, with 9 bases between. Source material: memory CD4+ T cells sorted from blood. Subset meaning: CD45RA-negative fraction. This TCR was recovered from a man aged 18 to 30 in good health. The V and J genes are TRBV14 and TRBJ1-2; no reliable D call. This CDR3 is CASSQDTGVYGYTF. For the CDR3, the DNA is TGTGCCAGCAGCCAAGATACTGGGGTCTATGGCTACACCTTC. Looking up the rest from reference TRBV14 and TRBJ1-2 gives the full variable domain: EAGVTQFPSHSVIEKGQTVTLRCDPISGHDNLYWYRRVMGKEIKFLLHFVKESKQDESGMPNNRFLAERTGGTYSTLKVQPAELEDSGVYFCASSQDTGVYGYTFGSGTRLTVV.